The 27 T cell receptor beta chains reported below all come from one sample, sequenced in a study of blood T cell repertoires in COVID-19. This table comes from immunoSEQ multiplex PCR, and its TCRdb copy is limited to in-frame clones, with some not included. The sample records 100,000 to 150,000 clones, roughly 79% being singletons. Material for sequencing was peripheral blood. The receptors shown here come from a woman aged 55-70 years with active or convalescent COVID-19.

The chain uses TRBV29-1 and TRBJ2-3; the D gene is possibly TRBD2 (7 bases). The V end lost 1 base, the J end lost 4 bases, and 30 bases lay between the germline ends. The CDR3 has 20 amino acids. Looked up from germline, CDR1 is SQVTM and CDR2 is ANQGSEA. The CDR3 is CSVEVRGGPFAGVRADTQYF. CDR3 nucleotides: TGCAGCGTTGAAGTTAGGGGGGGGCCGTTTGCCGGAGTTAGGGCAGATACGCAGTATTTT.

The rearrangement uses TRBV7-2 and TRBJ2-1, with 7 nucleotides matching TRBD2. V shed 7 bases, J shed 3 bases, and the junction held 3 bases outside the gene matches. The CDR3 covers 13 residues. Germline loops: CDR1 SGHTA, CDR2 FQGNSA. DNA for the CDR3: TGTGCCAGCACTAGCGGAAACTACAATGAGCAGTTCTTC. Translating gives CASTSGNYNEQFF.

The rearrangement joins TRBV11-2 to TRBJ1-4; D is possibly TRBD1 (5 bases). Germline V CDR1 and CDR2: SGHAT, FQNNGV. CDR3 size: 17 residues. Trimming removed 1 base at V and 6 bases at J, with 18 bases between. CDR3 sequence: CASSLVGAGSPYEKLFF. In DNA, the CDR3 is TGTGCCAGCAGCTTAGTTGGGGCTGGATCGCCATATGAAAAACTGTTTTTT.

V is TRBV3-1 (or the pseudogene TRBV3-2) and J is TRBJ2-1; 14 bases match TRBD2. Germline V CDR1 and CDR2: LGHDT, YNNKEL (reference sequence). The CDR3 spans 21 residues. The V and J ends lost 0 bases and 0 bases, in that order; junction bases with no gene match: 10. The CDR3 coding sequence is TGTGCCAGCAGCCAAGATCTCGAGACTAGCGGGAGGGGAAGCTCCTACAATGAGCAGTTCTTC. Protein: CASSQDLETSGRGSSYNEQFF.

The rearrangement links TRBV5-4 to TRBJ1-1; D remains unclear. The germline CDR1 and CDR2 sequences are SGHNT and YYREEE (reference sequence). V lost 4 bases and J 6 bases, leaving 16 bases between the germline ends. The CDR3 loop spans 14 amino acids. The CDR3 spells CASSAGQSLAEAFF. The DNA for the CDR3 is TGTGCCAGCAGCGCGGGCCAGAGCCTAGCTGAAGCTTTCTTT.

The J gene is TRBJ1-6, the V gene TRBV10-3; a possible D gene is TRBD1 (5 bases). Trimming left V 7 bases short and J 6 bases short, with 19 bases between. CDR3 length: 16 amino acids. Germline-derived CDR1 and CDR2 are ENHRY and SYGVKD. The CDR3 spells CAIKGQGGAINSPLHF. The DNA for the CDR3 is TGTGCCATCAAGGGGCAGGGAGGGGCAATTAATTCACCCCTCCACTTT.

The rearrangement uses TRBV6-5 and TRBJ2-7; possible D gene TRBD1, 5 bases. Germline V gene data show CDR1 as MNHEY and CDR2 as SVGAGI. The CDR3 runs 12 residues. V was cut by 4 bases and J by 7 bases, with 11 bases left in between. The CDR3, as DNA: TGTGCCAGCAGTTCGACAGTGGGTGAGCAGTACTTC. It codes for CASSSTVGEQYF.

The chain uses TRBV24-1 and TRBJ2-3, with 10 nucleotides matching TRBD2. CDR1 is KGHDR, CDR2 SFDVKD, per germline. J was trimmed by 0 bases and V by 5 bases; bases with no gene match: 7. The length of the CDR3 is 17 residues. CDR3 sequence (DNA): TGTGCCACCAGTGGACTAGCGGGTTTATTCAGCACAGATACGCAGTATTTT. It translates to CATSGLAGLFSTDTQYF.

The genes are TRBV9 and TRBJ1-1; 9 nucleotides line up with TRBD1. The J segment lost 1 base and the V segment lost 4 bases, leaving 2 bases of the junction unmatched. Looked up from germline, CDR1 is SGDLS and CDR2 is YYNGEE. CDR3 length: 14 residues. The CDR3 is CASSRQGGNTEAFF. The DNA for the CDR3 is TGTGCCAGCAGCCGACAGGGGGGGAACACTGAAGCTTTCTTT.

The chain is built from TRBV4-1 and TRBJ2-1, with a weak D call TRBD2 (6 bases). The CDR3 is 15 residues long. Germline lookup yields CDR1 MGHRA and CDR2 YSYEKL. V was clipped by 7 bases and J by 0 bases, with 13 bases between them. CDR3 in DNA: TGCGCCAGCACGCAAGGAGGGAGCTCCTACAATGAGCAGTTCTTC. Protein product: CASTQGGSSYNEQFF.

The CDR3 coding sequence is TGTGCCACCAGTGACCCGGGACAGCAAGAGACCCAGTACTTC. Its protein product is CATSDPGQQETQYF. The J gene is TRBJ2-5, the V gene TRBV24-1, with 7 bases identical to TRBD1. V trimming: 4 bases; J trimming: 2 bases; junction bases outside the gene matches: 3. The CDR3 extends over 14 amino acids. Germline V CDR1 and CDR2: KGHDR, SFDVKD.

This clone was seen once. DNA of the CDR3: TGTGCCAGCAGCTTTATGACAGGGGGCTTAGCTGAAGCTTTCTTT. Amino acid sequence: CASSFMTGGLAEAFF. The V gene is TRBV7-9, the J gene TRBJ1-1; TRBD1 agrees at 10 bases. Germline CDR1 is SEHNR and CDR2 is FQNEAQ (reference sequence). The CDR3 loop spans 15 amino acids. Trimming took 3 bases from V and 6 from J; bases not matched to a gene: 7.

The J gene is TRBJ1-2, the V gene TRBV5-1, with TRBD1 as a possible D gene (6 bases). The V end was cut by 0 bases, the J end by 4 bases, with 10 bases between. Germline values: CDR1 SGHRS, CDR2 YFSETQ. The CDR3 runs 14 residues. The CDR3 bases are TGCGCCAGCAGCTTGGCAATGGGGGCCTATGGCTACACCTTC. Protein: CASSLAMGAYGYTF.

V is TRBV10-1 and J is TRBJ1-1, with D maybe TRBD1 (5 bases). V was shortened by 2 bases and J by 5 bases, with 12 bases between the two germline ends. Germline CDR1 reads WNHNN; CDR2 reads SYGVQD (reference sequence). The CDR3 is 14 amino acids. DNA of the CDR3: TGCGCCAGCAGTGAGGGGCAGGGTAAAACTGAAGCTTTCTTT. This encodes CASSEGQGKTEAFF.

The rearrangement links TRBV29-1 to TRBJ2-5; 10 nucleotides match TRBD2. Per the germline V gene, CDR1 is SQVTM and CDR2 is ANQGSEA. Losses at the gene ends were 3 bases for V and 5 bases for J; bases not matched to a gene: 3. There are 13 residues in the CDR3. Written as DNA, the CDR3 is TGCAGCGTTGAGCTAGCGGGAGCGGAGACCCAGTACTTC. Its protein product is CSVELAGAETQYF.

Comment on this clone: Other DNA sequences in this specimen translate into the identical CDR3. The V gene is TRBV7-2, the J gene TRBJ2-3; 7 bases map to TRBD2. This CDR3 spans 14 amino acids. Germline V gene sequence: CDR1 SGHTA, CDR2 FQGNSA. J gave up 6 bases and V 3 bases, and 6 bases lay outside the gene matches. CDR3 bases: TGTGCCAGCAGCTTGACGGGGGGAGGGGATACGCAGTATTTT. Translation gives CASSLTGGGDTQYF.

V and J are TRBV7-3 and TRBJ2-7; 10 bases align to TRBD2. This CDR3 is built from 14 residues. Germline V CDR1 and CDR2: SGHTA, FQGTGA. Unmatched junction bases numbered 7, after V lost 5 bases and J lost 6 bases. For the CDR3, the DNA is TGTGCCAGCAGCGAGCTAGCGGGAGTACCCGAGCAGTACTTC. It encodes CASSELAGVPEQYF.

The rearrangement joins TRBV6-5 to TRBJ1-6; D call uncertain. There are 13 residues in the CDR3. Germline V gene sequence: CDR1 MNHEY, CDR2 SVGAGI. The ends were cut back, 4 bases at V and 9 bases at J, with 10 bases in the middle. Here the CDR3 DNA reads TGTGCCAGCAGTTTAAGCGCCATTTCACCCCTCCACTTT. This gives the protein CASSLSAISPLHF.

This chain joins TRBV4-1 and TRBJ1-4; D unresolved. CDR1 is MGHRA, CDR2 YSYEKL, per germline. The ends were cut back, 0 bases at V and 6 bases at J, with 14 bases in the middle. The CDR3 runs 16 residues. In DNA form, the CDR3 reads TGCGCCAGCAGCCAAGAGAGCGCGCCGAGGGATGAAAAACTGTTTTTT. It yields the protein CASSQESAPRDEKLFF.

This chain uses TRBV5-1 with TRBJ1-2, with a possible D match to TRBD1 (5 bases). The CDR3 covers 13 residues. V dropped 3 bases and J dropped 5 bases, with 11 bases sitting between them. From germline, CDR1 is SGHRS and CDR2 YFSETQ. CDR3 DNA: TGCGCCAGCAGCTATGACAGAAAATATGGCTACACCTTC. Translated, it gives CASSYDRKYGYTF.

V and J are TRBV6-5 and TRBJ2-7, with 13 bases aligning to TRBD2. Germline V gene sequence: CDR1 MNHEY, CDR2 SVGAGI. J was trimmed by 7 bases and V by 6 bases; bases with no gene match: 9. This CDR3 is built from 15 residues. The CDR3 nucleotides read TGTGCCAGCAGCCACGGACTAGCGGGAGAAAGGGAGCAGTACTTC. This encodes CASSHGLAGEREQYF.

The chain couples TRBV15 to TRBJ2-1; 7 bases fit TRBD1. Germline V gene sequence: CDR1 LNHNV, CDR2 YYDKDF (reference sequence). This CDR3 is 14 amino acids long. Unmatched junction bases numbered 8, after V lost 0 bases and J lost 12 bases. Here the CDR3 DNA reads TGTGCCACCAGCAGAGATCAACAGGGGCTCCGGCAGTTCTTC. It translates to CATSRDQQGLRQFF.

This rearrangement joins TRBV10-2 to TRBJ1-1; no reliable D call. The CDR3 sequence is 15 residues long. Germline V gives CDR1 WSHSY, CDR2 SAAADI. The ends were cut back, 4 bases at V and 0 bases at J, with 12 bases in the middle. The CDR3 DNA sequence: TGCGCCAGCAGTGCCCTACCGGGGATGAACACTGAAGCTTTCTTT. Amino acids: CASSALPGMNTEAFF.

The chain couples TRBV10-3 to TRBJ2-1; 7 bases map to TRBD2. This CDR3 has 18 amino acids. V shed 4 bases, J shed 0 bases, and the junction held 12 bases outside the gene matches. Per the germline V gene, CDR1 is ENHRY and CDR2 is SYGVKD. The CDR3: CAISAVPGGGSSYNEQFF. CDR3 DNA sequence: TGTGCCATCAGTGCTGTTCCCGGCGGGGGAAGCTCCTACAATGAGCAGTTCTTC.

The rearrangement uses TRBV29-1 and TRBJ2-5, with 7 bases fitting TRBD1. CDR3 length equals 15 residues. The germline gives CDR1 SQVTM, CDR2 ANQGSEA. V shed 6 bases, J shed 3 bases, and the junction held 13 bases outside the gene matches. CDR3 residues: CSVVPFEGAKETQYF. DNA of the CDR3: TGCAGCGTCGTTCCCTTCGAGGGGGCTAAAGAGACCCAGTACTTC.

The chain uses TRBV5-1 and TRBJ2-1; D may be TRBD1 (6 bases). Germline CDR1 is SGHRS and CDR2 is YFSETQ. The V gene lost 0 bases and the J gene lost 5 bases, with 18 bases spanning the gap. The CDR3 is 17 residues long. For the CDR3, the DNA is TGCGCCAGCAGCTTGGGGGACAACCTGATTTTTAACAATGAGCAGTTCTTC. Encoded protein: CASSLGDNLIFNNEQFF.

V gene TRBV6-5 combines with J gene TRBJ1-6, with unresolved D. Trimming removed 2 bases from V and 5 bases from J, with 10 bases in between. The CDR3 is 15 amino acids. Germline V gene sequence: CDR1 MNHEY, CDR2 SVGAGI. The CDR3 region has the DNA TGTGCCAGCAGTTACAGGTTCGGGAATAATTCACCCCTCCACTTT. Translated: CASSYRFGNNSPLHF.